The 6 T cell receptor beta chains in this list originate from one sample, sequenced in a study of shared clonotypes between healthy human individuals (dated by TCRdb to the early 2020s). The method was the immunoSEQ multiplex PCR assay. Here the immuneACCESS table is served through TCRdb, limited to in-frame sequences with V and J called. Missing clones are a known gap in these copies; in checked studies unresolved V genes cover under half, and the rest lacks a known reason. In all, the sample holds roughly 330,000 clones, and 74% of those were seen once. Clones ranked in the top ten supply 9% to 12% of the sample. Sequenced sample: memory CD4+ T cells sorted from blood. The cell subset or site label corresponds to: CD45RA-negative fraction. These receptors were obtained from a man aged 30 to 39 in good health.

V is TRBV25-1 and J is TRBJ2-5; 11 positions agree with TRBD1. V lost 2 bases to trimming and J lost 5 bases; unmatched junction nucleotides: 7. Germline CDR1 reads MGHDK; CDR2 reads SYGVNS. CDR3 length: 16 residues. CDR3 DNA: TGTGCCAGCAGTGAACAAGGACAGGGGGCGAGGGAGACCCAGTACTTC. Translated, it gives CASSEQGQGARETQYF.

The V gene is TRBV6-5, the J gene TRBJ2-1, with D perhaps TRBD1 or TRBD2 (6 bases each). The germline CDR1 and CDR2 sequences are MNHEY and SVGAGI. Trimming shortened V by 5 bases and J by 3 bases, and 14 bases separated the two germline ends. The CDR3 has 15 amino acids. CDR3: CASSPAGHDYNEQFF. The CDR3 coding sequence is TGTGCCAGCAGTCCGGCGGGACACGACTACAATGAGCAGTTCTTC.

This clone has only a few counts. J is TRBJ2-7 and V is TRBV6-6; 7 bases line up with TRBD1. The junction had 3 bases not matched to a gene; V was cut back by 6 bases and J by 1 base. The germline V gene has CDR1 MNHNY and CDR2 SVGAGI (reference sequence). The CDR3 runs to 13 residues. The CDR3 region has the DNA TGTGCCAGCAGCAGACAGGGATCCTACGAGCAGTACTTC. It codes for CASSRQGSYEQYF.

The genes are TRBV28 and TRBJ2-1, with TRBD2 matching over 7 bases. V gave up 3 bases and J gave up 5 bases; unmatched junction bases: 1. The CDR3 consists of 13 residues. Germline V gene data show CDR1 as MDHEN and CDR2 as SYDVKM. The CDR3 sequence is CASSFREDNEQFF. Here the CDR3 DNA reads TGTGCCAGCAGTTTTCGGGAGGACAATGAGCAGTTCTTC.

This clone came up once. The rearrangement joins TRBV10-1 to TRBJ2-5; 11 nucleotides agree with TRBD1. V lost 5 bases, J lost 5 bases, and 7 bases stayed unmatched. The length of the CDR3 is 15 residues. Germline V gene data show CDR1 as WNHNN and CDR2 as SYGVQD (reference sequence). CDR3 in amino acids: CASSTGQGALETQYF. The CDR3 DNA reads TGCGCCAGCAGTACCGGACAGGGGGCTTTGGAGACCCAGTACTTC.

The table lists this clone with a count of one. Sequence at one end of the junction differs from germline and may be a read error. V is TRBV5-6 and J is TRBJ2-7; D is undetermined. The CDR3 runs to 12 residues. From germline, CDR1 is SGHDT and CDR2 YYEEEE. The CDR3 spells CASTLDGYEQYF. The CDR3 DNA reads TGTGCCAGCACCTTGGACGGCTACGAGCAGTACTTC.